This T cell receptor beta chain was found in a study of cytomegalovirus exposure and HLA in healthy donors. The wider study: Within an early data release were about 85 million unique TCRs drawn from HLA-typed donors.

Comments on this clone: The antigen remains unidentified.

Study-level points and caveats: A missense DCLRE1C variant was associated with V- and J-gene trimming of TCR beta chains in a later analysis, and an independent cohort replicated the association.

The PCR employed 60 Vbeta primers together with 13 Jbeta primers. The method was immunoSEQ multiplex PCR; TCRdb's version includes in-frame clones alone and lacks a portion of them. Found here are 150,000 or so clones, around 80% of them singletons; the top ten hold 1.5%. Those who donated were healthy bone marrow donors. Germline CDR1 reads SGHTA; CDR2 reads FQGNSA. The J segment lost 5 bases and the V segment lost 3 bases, leaving 1 base of the junction unmatched. This CDR3 comprises 15 residues. The rearrangement links TRBV7-2 to TRBJ2-1; 13 positions agree with TRBD2. Material for sequencing was PBMCs. The TCR originated in a female donor in good health and CMV-seronegative. This CDR3 is CASSLGTSGDNEQFF. CDR3 sequence (DNA): TGTGCCAGCAGCTTGGGGACTAGCGGGGACAATGAGCAGTTCTTC.